The rows below give T cell receptor beta chains drawn from one sample of a study of T cells of healthy individuals. A single record per CDR3 protein comes from TCRdb applying MiXCR to the 5' RACE reads. The sample lists around 100,000 distinct CDR3 sequences, roughly 18% occurring once. The receptors originated from a human donor in good health. The CDR3 runs from the conserved cysteine through the conserved F or W. Each record gives: clone size, V gene, D gene, J gene, CDR3 DNA, CDR3 protein. A D gene is named only where the DNA matches it firmly. The size field is filled for only some rows; it gives once, few, many or a size class.

>few|TRBV12-3/TRBV12-4|NA|TRBJ1-2
TGTGCCAGCAGTTTTTGGGGGCAGAGAAGCGGCTACACCTTC
CASSFWGQRSGYTF
>NA|TRBV2|NA|TRBJ2-1
TGTGCCAGCAGTGAAGAGACCCACGCCTCCTACGAGCAGTTCTTC
CASSEETHASYEQFF
>NA|TRBV5-1|TRBD2|TRBJ2-5
TGCGCCAGCAATCGCGGGAGCGGAGAGACCCAGTACTTC
CASNRGSGETQYF
>many|TRBV5-1|TRBD1|TRBJ2-2
TGCGCCAGCAGCATTGGACAGGACACCGGGGAGCTGTTTTTT
CASSIGQDTGELFF
>few|TRBV7-9|NA|TRBJ2-3
TGTGCCAGCAGCTTACGATCCTCTAGCACAGATACGCAGTATTTT
CASSLRSSSTDTQYF
>NA|TRBV7-2|NA|TRBJ2-6
TGTGCCAGCAGCCCGACGTTGAGGTCTGGGGCCAACGTCCTGACTTTC
CASSPTLRSGANVLTF
>many|TRBV5-6|NA|TRBJ1-1
TGTGCCAGCAGCTTTGTGGGACGGGAAGCTTTCTTT
CASSFVGREAFF
>NA|TRBV10-3|NA|TRBJ2-5
TGTGCCATCAGTGAGTCGATGGCCGGGGGTCACGAGACCCAGTACTTC
CAISESMAGGHETQYF
>NA|TRBV24-1|NA|TRBJ2-1
TGTGCCACCAGTGACTCTAAAGGGAATGAGCAGTTCTTC
CATSDSKGNEQFF
>NA|TRBV20-1|NA|TRBJ2-7
TGCAGTGCTAGCAGCTCATCCGCCTACGAGCAGTACTTC
CSASSSSAYEQYF
>many|TRBV20-1|TRBD2|TRBJ2-5
TGCAGTGCTAGTGCGGGGGGGGCCGGGAAGACCCAGTACTTC
CSASAGGAGKTQYF
>few|TRBV20-1|TRBD1|TRBJ1-2
TGCAGTGCTAGAGTTGCGACAGGGGGCGGACGAGGCTACACCTTC
CSARVATGGGRGYTF
>NA|TRBV6-2/TRBV6-3|NA|TRBJ2-1
TGTGCCAGCAAATCGGACAATGAGCAGTTCTTC
CASKSDNEQFF
>few|TRBV7-9|NA|TRBJ2-1
TGTGCCAGCAGCTTAGATAGCAGGGGATATTCCTACAATGAGCAGTTCTTC
CASSLDSRGYSYNEQFF
>few|TRBV3-1|TRBD2|TRBJ2-7
TGTGCCAGCAGATTAAGCGGGGTTAGCTCCTACGAGCAGTACTTC
CASRLSGVSSYEQYF
>many|TRBV10-3|NA|TRBJ1-1
TGTGCCATCACTCCCCGGGTGGCGGAGAGGAGCACTGAAGCTTTCTTT
CAITPRVAERSTEAFF
>NA|TRBV28|NA|TRBJ2-1
TGTGCCAGCAGTTTCGCTAGCCCGATTCGCAATGAGCAGTTCTTC
CASSFASPIRNEQFF
>NA|TRBV24-1|NA|TRBJ2-1
TGTGCCACCGAGAGTGGAAGAAATTCGAATGAGCAGTTCTTC
CATESGRNSNEQFF
>NA|TRBV11-2|NA|TRBJ2-1
TGTGCCAGCAGCCTAGGGGGGCGGTTGGGAGCCCGCCTTTACAATGAGCAGTTCTTC
CASSLGGRLGARLYNEQFF
>NA|TRBV6-1|TRBD1|TRBJ2-7
TGTGCCAGCAGTGAATGGAGACAGGGGCCTTACGAGCAGTACTTC
CASSEWRQGPYEQYF
>NA|TRBV7-7|NA|TRBJ2-2
TGTGCCAGCGGTCGGCAAAGCACCGGGGAGCTGTTTTTT
CASGRQSTGELFF
>many|TRBV25-1|NA|TRBJ1-6
TGTGCCAGCAGTGTTAGCGCCGGGGGAAATTCACCCCTCCACTTT
CASSVSAGGNSPLHF
>few|TRBV28|NA|TRBJ2-7
TGTGCCAGCAGTAATAAGTTGGACGGTGGTGAGCAGTACTTC
CASSNKLDGGEQYF
>few|TRBV9|NA|TRBJ2-1
TGTGCCAGCAGCCCCCCCGGTGGACTAAACTACAATGAGCAGTTCTTC
CASSPPGGLNYNEQFF
>many|TRBV15|NA|TRBJ2-5
TGTGCCACCAGCAGAGACGGTCAGGGCCAAGAGACCCAGTACTTC
CATSRDGQGQETQYF
>NA|TRBV27|TRBD1|TRBJ2-7
TGTGCCAGCAGTGACAAACAGGGGGAGCAGTACTTC
CASSDKQGEQYF
>few|TRBV7-9|NA|TRBJ2-7
TGTGCCAGCAGTTCCACTAGTAGGGTTGCCTACGAGCAGTACTTC
CASSSTSRVAYEQYF
>many|TRBV20-1|NA|TRBJ1-5
TGCAGTGCTAGTGGGCAGACCAGCAATCAGCCCCAGCATTTT
CSASGQTSNQPQHF
>many|TRBV20-1|NA|TRBJ2-1
TGCAGTGCCAATGGGGGGGCGGACTACAATGAGCAGTTCTTC
CSANGGADYNEQFF
>NA|TRBV5-6|NA|TRBJ2-1
TGTGCCAGCAGCTTGTTAGGGACCAACTACAATGAGCAGTTCTTC
CASSLLGTNYNEQFF
>NA|TRBV28|NA|TRBJ2-7
TGTGCCAGCAGACACCCCAGGGGGAGGAACGAGCAGTACTTC
CASRHPRGRNEQYF
>NA|TRBV6-1|TRBD2|TRBJ2-3
TGTGCCAGCTCCTGGACTAGCGGGGCATCACCAGATACGCAGTATTTT
CASSWTSGASPDTQYF
>few|TRBV29-1|NA|TRBJ1-3
TGCAGCGCCAGGACTGGGGAAAACACCATATATTTT
CSARTGENTIYF
>few|TRBV6-1|NA|TRBJ2-3
TGTGCCAGCAGTGAAGCGAAGGGGGGTTTTAGCACAGATACGCAGTATTTT
CASSEAKGGFSTDTQYF
>NA|TRBV6-2/TRBV6-3|NA|TRBJ1-1
TGTGCCAGCAGTTTTCAGCGTATGAACACTGAAGCTTTCTTT
CASSFQRMNTEAFF
>NA|TRBV28|NA|TRBJ2-7
TGTGCCAGCAGCCCCCCCGACAGGCGTTCCTACGAGCAGTACTTC
CASSPPDRRSYEQYF
>NA|TRBV28|NA|TRBJ2-2
TGTGCCAGCAGTTTTGGCGGGAGAGGGGGGGCCGGGGAGCTGTTTTTT
CASSFGGRGGAGELFF
>many|TRBV9|TRBD1|TRBJ2-1
TGTGCCAGCAGCGTAGCTGTTAGGCAGGGGGCTTTTCGTGAGCAGTTCTTC
CASSVAVRQGAFREQFF
>NA|TRBV19|NA|TRBJ2-2
TGTGCCAGTGCTCTTCGGGGGCCCACCGGGGAGCTGTTTTTT
CASALRGPTGELFF
>many|TRBV3-1|NA|TRBJ2-2
TGTGCCAGCAGCCAAGGGAACATCCTCGGGGAGCTGTTTTTT
CASSQGNILGELFF
>many|TRBV7-9|NA|TRBJ2-7
TGTGCCAGCAGCTTCAGGGACGAGCAGTACTTC
CASSFRDEQYF
>few|TRBV28|TRBD2|TRBJ2-5
TGTGCCAGCAGTTTAAGCGGGCGGGGGGGCCGAGAGACCCAGTACTTC
CASSLSGRGGRETQYF
>many|TRBV3-1|NA|TRBJ1-5
TGTGCCAGCAGCCAAGGACCTTGGGCCAGCCCCAATCAGCCCCAGCATTTT
CASSQGPWASPNQPQHF
>many|TRBV5-6|TRBD2|TRBJ2-3
TGTGCCAGCAGCTTGTCGGGCGGAGCGGGAGCAGATACGCAGTATTTT
CASSLSGGAGADTQYF
>few|TRBV10-2|TRBD2|TRBJ2-1
TGCGCCAGCAGTGAAGCGGGAGGGATACCCAATGAGCAGTTCTTC
CASSEAGGIPNEQFF
>many|TRBV28|NA|TRBJ2-3
TGTGCCAGCAGTTTATCGGACACCACAGATACGCAGTATTTT
CASSLSDTTDTQYF
>NA|TRBV5-1|TRBD2|TRBJ2-7
TGCGCCAGCAGCTTGGTTCCCGCTAGCGGGGACGAGCAGTACTTC
CASSLVPASGDEQYF
>few|TRBV12-3/TRBV12-4|NA|TRBJ1-1
TGTGCCAGCAGTTTTGCGCGGGGTTCGTGGCAGGGTGAAGCTTTCTTT
CASSFARGSWQGEAFF
>many|TRBV28|NA|TRBJ1-6
TGTGCCAGCAGTTTTTCCGGAAGCCCGCCCCTCCACTTT
CASSFSGSPPLHF
>NA|TRBV20-1|NA|TRBJ1-1
TGCAGTGCTATAAAGAGTATTCGGTACACTGAAGCTTTCTTT
CSAIKSIRYTEAFF
>NA|TRBV9|NA|TRBJ2-7
TGTGCCAGCAGCCTGGGGACCGGGCCGCACTACGAGCAGTACTTC
CASSLGTGPHYEQYF
>NA|TRBV6-5|TRBD2|TRBJ2-7
TGTGCCAGCAGTCTAGCGGGGGACACCTACGAGCAGTACTTC
CASSLAGDTYEQYF
>NA|TRBV29-1|TRBD1|TRBJ2-7
TGCAGTGCTGGGGACAGGGCCGACGAGCAGTACTTC
CSAGDRADEQYF